These 9 T cell receptor beta chains were sequenced from one sample in a study of T cell responses to AZD1222 COVID-19 vaccine. Using immunoSEQ multiplex PCR, the repertoire was profiled, and TCRdb retains in-frame clones only, with some absent. The table includes fewer than 130,000 clones, 85% to 95% detected once. The source material was peripheral blood, sampled 28 days after the second AZD1222 dose. The receptors come from an adult who received the AZD1222 COVID-19 vaccine.

This chain connects TRBV6-5 to TRBJ1-1, with D uncertain. This CDR3 is built from 15 residues. The V end was cut by 0 bases, the J end by 5 bases, with 13 bases between. Germline CDR1 is MNHEY and CDR2 is SVGAGI. CDR3 region: CASSYSSSVETEAFF. The CDR3 coding sequence is TGTGCCAGCAGTTACTCGTCCAGCGTTGAAACTGAAGCTTTCTTT.

The rearrangement links TRBV2 to TRBJ2-7; a possible D gene is TRBD1 (5 bases). Germline CDR1 is SNHLY and CDR2 is FYNNEI. V shed 3 bases and J shed 4 bases, with 22 bases lying between them. The CDR3 loop spans 17 amino acids. The CDR3 DNA sequence: TGTGCCAGCAGTGAGATCAGGGCCCCCATTTTGGATTACGAGCAGTACTTC. Residues: CASSEIRAPILDYEQYF. The full variable domain, with the rest looked up from reference TRBV2 and TRBJ2-7, is EPEVTQTPSHQVTQMGQEVILRCVPISNHLYFYWYRQILGQKVEFLVSFYNNEISEKSEIFDDQFSVERPDGSNFTLKIRSTKLEDSAMYFCASSEIRAPILDYEQYFGPGTRLTVT.

The rearrangement uses TRBV2 and TRBJ2-3; 9 bases agree with TRBD1. This CDR3 has 15 residues. Germline V gene lookup returns CDR1 SNHLY and CDR2 FYNNEI. V was pared by 6 bases and J by 1 base, with 5 bases of the junction left unmatched. The CDR3 bases are TGTGCCAGCAGGGGACAGGGATATGGCACAGATACGCAGTATTTT. This translates into CASRGQGYGTDTQYF.

V gene TRBV20-1 combines with J gene TRBJ2-1; a possible D gene is TRBD2 (5 bases). V lost 4 bases to trimming and J lost 2 bases, with 12 bases between them. Germline CDR1 is DFQATT and CDR2 is SNEGSKA (reference sequence). The CDR3 is made up of 14 amino acids. CDR3 residues: CSANEGLPYNEQFF. CDR3 coding DNA: TGCAGTGCTAATGAAGGACTCCCCTACAATGAGCAGTTCTTC.

This clone has a single count. This chain joins TRBV29-1 and TRBJ1-1; 7 positions agree with TRBD1. Germline V gene data show CDR1 as SQVTM and CDR2 as ANQGSEA. The CDR3 consists of 11 residues. Trimming at V came to 6 bases and at J to 4 bases, leaving 2 bases not matched to a gene. The chain's CDR3 is CSVTGTTEAFF. The CDR3 DNA sequence: TGCAGCGTGACAGGGACCACTGAAGCTTTCTTT.

The chain uses TRBV5-6 and TRBJ2-7; 11 bases are shared with TRBD1. V trimming: 4 bases; J trimming: 6 bases; junction bases outside the gene matches: 6. Germline CDR1 SGHDT, CDR2 YYEEEE. CDR3 length: 14 amino acids. CDR3 in amino acids: CASSPRDRGGEQYF. The CDR3, as DNA: TGTGCCAGCAGCCCCCGGGACAGGGGGGGCGAGCAGTACTTC.

The rearrangement links TRBV10-3 to TRBJ2-7; 8 nucleotides align to TRBD1. Germline-derived CDR1 and CDR2 are ENHRY and SYGVKD. Germline trimming cut 2 bases from V and 7 bases from J; bases unmatched to any gene: 16. This CDR3 spans 17 amino acids. The CDR3 DNA reads TGTGCCATCAGTGAGGGCGCAGGGGGCGGTTTAAAGGGTGAGCAGTACTTC. Its translation is CAISEGAGGGLKGEQYF.

V is TRBV2 and J is TRBJ1-1; D is unclear. Germline CDR1 reads SNHLY; CDR2 reads FYNNEI. This CDR3 has 11 residues. V shed 2 bases and J shed 7 bases, with 5 bases lying between them. The CDR3 DNA reads as TGTGCCAGCAGTGAACGCGGTGAAGCTTTCTTT. Translated, it gives CASSERGEAFF.

The chain employs TRBV3-1 (or the pseudogene TRBV3-2) and TRBJ1-3; maybe TRBD1 (5 bases). This CDR3 spans 14 amino acids. V lost 4 bases and J 6 bases, leaving 13 bases between the germline ends. Germline loops: CDR1 LGHDT, CDR2 YNNKEL (reference sequence). The CDR3 sequence: CASSLREGINTIYF. The DNA for the CDR3 is TGTGCCAGCAGCCTTAGAGAGGGGATAAACACCATATATTTT.